The rows below give T cell receptor beta chains drawn from one sample of a study of shared clonotypes between healthy human individuals. The repertoire was sequenced with immunoSEQ multiplex PCR; TCRdb's copy has only in-frame clones and lacks some. Counted here are over a million clones, about 75% occurring once; the ten biggest clones make up less than 1.5%. Specimen: memory CD4+ T cells sorted from blood. These receptors all stem from a man younger than 35 in good health. CDR3s include the opening cysteine and the closing phenylalanine or tryptophan. Fields, in order: clone size, J gene, V gene, D gene, CDR3 protein, CDR3 DNA. D genes are given only for firm matches. Size is stated for part of the rows, as once, few or many counts, or as a class when the clone is expanded.

abundance: NA
j_gene: TRBJ1-1
v_gene: TRBV27
d_gene: TRBD1
CDR3aa: CASSPSRTGVPGNTEAFF
CDR3nt: TGTGCCAGCAGTCCCTCGCGGACAGGGGTTCCTGGGAACACTGAAGCTTTCTTT

abundance: NA
j_gene: TRBJ2-7
v_gene: TRBV6-6
d_gene: NA
CDR3aa: CASTPGAESYEQYF
CDR3nt: TGTGCCAGCACCCCCGGGGCCGAGTCCTACGAGCAGTACTTC

abundance: NA
j_gene: TRBJ1-2
v_gene: TRBV7-8
d_gene: TRBD1
CDR3aa: CASSTGTGYGYTF
CDR3nt: TGTGCCAGCAGCACCGGGACAGGGTACGGTTACACCTTC

abundance: few
j_gene: TRBJ1-1
v_gene: TRBV6-5
d_gene: NA
CDR3aa: CASSPVQMNTEAFF
CDR3nt: TGTGCCAGCTCACCGGTACAGATGAACACTGAAGCTTTCTTT

abundance: NA
j_gene: TRBJ1-2
v_gene: TRBV5-5
d_gene: NA
CDR3aa: CASSLAVGNYGYTF
CDR3nt: TGTGCCAGCAGCTTGGCTGTCGGCAACTATGGCTACACCTTC

abundance: NA
j_gene: TRBJ2-7
v_gene: TRBV7-2
d_gene: NA
CDR3aa: CASSLDSDQGGGRSYEQYF
CDR3nt: TGTGCCAGCAGCTTAGATAGTGATCAGGGAGGGGGACGCTCCTACGAGCAGTACTTC

abundance: NA
j_gene: TRBJ1-4
v_gene: TRBV7-6
d_gene: TRBD1
CDR3aa: CASSTTGGQGHEKLFF
CDR3nt: TGTGCCAGCAGCACCACCGGGGGACAGGGACACGAAAAACTGTTTTTT

abundance: NA
j_gene: TRBJ1-1
v_gene: TRBV7-9
d_gene: NA
CDR3aa: CASSLWPTGPTEAFF
CDR3nt: TGTGCCAGCAGCTTATGGCCAACAGGGCCCACTGAAGCTTTCTTT

abundance: NA
j_gene: TRBJ1-1
v_gene: TRBV9
d_gene: NA
CDR3aa: CASSQAGITEAFF
CDR3nt: TGTGCCAGCAGCCAGGCAGGGATCACTGAAGCTTTCTTT

abundance: NA
j_gene: TRBJ1-3
v_gene: TRBV7-9
d_gene: TRBD1
CDR3aa: CASSFNSGTGGNTIYF
CDR3nt: TGTGCCAGCAGCTTTAATTCCGGGACAGGTGGAAACACCATATATTTT

abundance: NA
j_gene: TRBJ2-7
v_gene: TRBV29-1
d_gene: NA
CDR3aa: CSVRPQGASEQYF
CDR3nt: TGCAGCGTCCGCCCCCAAGGGGCGAGCGAGCAGTACTTC

abundance: NA
j_gene: TRBJ2-5
v_gene: TRBV2
d_gene: TRBD1
CDR3aa: CASRADRVKETQYF
CDR3nt: TGTGCCAGCAGGGCGGACAGGGTCAAGGAGACCCAGTACTTC

abundance: NA
j_gene: TRBJ2-7
v_gene: TRBV27
d_gene: NA
CDR3aa: CASSPPGRLYEQYF
CDR3nt: TGTGCCAGCAGTCCCCCGGGTCGCCTTTACGAGCAGTACTTC

abundance: NA
j_gene: TRBJ2-1
v_gene: TRBV25-1
d_gene: NA
CDR3aa: CASRGLDEQFF
CDR3nt: TGTGCCAGCAGGGGTTTGGATGAGCAGTTCTTC

abundance: NA
j_gene: TRBJ2-2
v_gene: TRBV7-2
d_gene: NA
CDR3aa: CASSPTRGNGGGELFF
CDR3nt: TGTGCCAGCAGCCCCACTAGGGGGAATGGTGGCGGGGAGCTGTTTTTT

abundance: few
j_gene: TRBJ2-5
v_gene: TRBV12-5
d_gene: NA
CDR3aa: CASGLAPRRTEETQYF
CDR3nt: TGTGCTAGTGGTTTGGCACCGCGGAGGACAGAAGAGACCCAGTACTTC

abundance: NA
j_gene: TRBJ2-5
v_gene: TRBV18
d_gene: NA
CDR3aa: CASSPGAQETQYF
CDR3nt: TGTGCCAGCTCACCTGGGGCACAAGAGACCCAGTACTTC

abundance: NA
j_gene: TRBJ1-3
v_gene: TRBV12-2
d_gene: NA
CDR3aa: CASRFGRTSGNTIYF
CDR3nt: TGTGCAAGTCGCTTTGGACGGACGTCTGGAAACACCATATATTTT

abundance: NA
j_gene: TRBJ1-5
v_gene: TRBV5-1
d_gene: NA
CDR3aa: CASSLSGDNQPQHF
CDR3nt: TGCGCCAGCAGCTTGTCGGGAGACAATCAGCCCCAGCATTTT

abundance: NA
j_gene: TRBJ2-5
v_gene: TRBV5-1
d_gene: NA
CDR3aa: CASSQTGNQETQYF
CDR3nt: TGCGCCAGCAGCCAGACGGGCAATCAAGAGACCCAGTACTTC

abundance: NA
j_gene: TRBJ1-3
v_gene: TRBV9
d_gene: NA
CDR3aa: CASSVDGQFGNTIYF
CDR3nt: TGTGCCAGCAGCGTAGATGGCCAGTTTGGAAACACCATATATTTT

abundance: NA
j_gene: TRBJ2-3
v_gene: TRBV4-1
d_gene: TRBD2
CDR3aa: CASSQDVSVAGGSTDTQYF
CDR3nt: TGCGCCAGCAGCCAAGATGTATCGGTAGCGGGAGGGAGCACAGATACGCAGTATTTT

abundance: NA
j_gene: TRBJ2-5
v_gene: TRBV5-4
d_gene: NA
CDR3aa: CASSFPGGGGQETQYF
CDR3nt: TGTGCCAGCAGCTTTCCGGGGGGAGGGGGCCAAGAGACCCAGTACTTC

abundance: NA
j_gene: TRBJ2-3
v_gene: TRBV5-1
d_gene: TRBD2
CDR3aa: CASSMGAGTSGTDTQYF
CDR3nt: TGCGCCAGCAGCATGGGTGCCGGGACTAGCGGCACAGATACGCAGTATTTT

abundance: NA
j_gene: TRBJ1-1
v_gene: TRBV30
d_gene: NA
CDR3aa: CAWNRDMNTEAFF
CDR3nt: TGTGCCTGGAATCGGGACATGAACACTGAAGCTTTCTTT